The 25 T cell receptor beta chains given below trace back to one sample, sequenced in a study of blood T cell repertoires in COVID-19. The table came from immunoSEQ multiplex PCR; TCRdb's copy has only in-frame clones and leaves some out. The data contain more than 150,000 clones, 84% of them singletons. The sample comprised peripheral blood. These receptors all come from a human donor in a cohort sampled during active COVID-19.

This chain links TRBV6-1 with TRBJ2-1; the match to TRBD1 covers 8 bases. CDR3 length equals 16 residues. From germline, CDR1 is MNHNS and CDR2 SASEGT. Losses at the gene ends were 3 bases for V and 4 bases for J; bases not matched to a gene: 8. The CDR3 region is CASSDKRTGPYNEQFF. The CDR3 nucleotides read TGTGCCAGCAGTGACAAACGGACAGGGCCATACAATGAGCAGTTCTTC.

The chain is built from TRBV5-6 and TRBJ1-5; TRBD1 aligns across 7 bases. Unmatched junction bases numbered 7, after V lost 1 base and J lost 6 bases. The CDR3 consists of 15 residues. Per the germline V gene, CDR1 is SGHDT and CDR2 is YYEEEE. As DNA, the CDR3 is TGTGCCAGCAGCTTGCGAGGGGGCAGGGCTCAGCCCCAGCATTTT. It translates to CASSLRGGRAQPQHF.

The chain carries TRBV3-1 (or the pseudogene TRBV3-2) and TRBJ1-4; D is unclear. Germline loops: CDR1 LGHDT, CDR2 YNNKEL (reference sequence). The CDR3 has 17 residues. V was pared by 1 base and J by 4 bases, with 16 bases between. The CDR3 protein is CASSQGREAAYNEKLFF. In DNA form, the CDR3 reads TGTGCCAGCAGCCAAGGGCGGGAGGCAGCCTATAATGAAAAACTGTTTTTT.

This chain uses TRBV23-1 with TRBJ1-6; D perhaps matches TRBD1 (6 bases). TRBV23-1 belongs to the ORF category, with a function that is uncertain. The V end lost 0 bases, the J end lost 5 bases, and 23 bases lay between the germline ends. This CDR3 is 20 amino acids long. DNA for the CDR3: TGCGCCAGCAGTCAATCGGTAGGGGTGTTTGGGGGCACGGATAATTCACCCCTCCACTTT. This codes for CASSQSVGVFGGTDNSPLHF.

The V call is TRBV18, the J call TRBJ2-5, with 12 positions matching TRBD2. Trimming took 5 bases from V and 2 from J; bases not matched to a gene: 3. Germline V lookup: CDR1 KGHSH, CDR2 LQKENI. The CDR3 runs to 15 residues. Written as DNA, the CDR3 is TGTGCCAGCTCAAGAGGACTAGCGGGGCAAGAGACCCAGTACTTC. It specifies CASSRGLAGQETQYF. Full variable domain (missing parts from reference TRBV18 and TRBJ2-5): NAGVMQNPRHLVRRRGQEARLRCSPMKGHSHVYWYRQLPEEGLKFMVYLQKENIIDESGMPKERFSAEFPKEGPSILRIQQVVRGDSAAYFCASSRGLAGQETQYFGPGTRLLVL.

On this clone: Other DNA sequences in the same sample also yield this CDR3. The chain combines TRBV7-3 with TRBJ1-6; a possible D gene is TRBD1 (6 bases). Germline V gene sequence: CDR1 SGHTA, CDR2 FQGTGA. This CDR3 contains 13 residues. Trimming pared 3 bases from V and 7 bases from J, leaving 7 bases between. The CDR3 DNA reads TGTGCCAGCAGCTTGACAGGCAATTCACCCCTCCACTTT. Translating gives CASSLTGNSPLHF.

The table lists this clone with a count of one. The gene calls are TRBV5-1 and TRBJ2-7; 9 positions agree with TRBD1. The germline CDR1 and CDR2 sequences are SGHRS and YFSETQ. V gave up 0 bases and J gave up 4 bases; unmatched junction bases: 2. This CDR3 has 14 amino acids. CDR3: CASSLEGTGYEQYF. CDR3 nucleotide sequence: TGCGCCAGCAGCTTGGAAGGGACAGGGTACGAGCAGTACTTC.

The chain links TRBV29-1 to TRBJ2-6; D may be TRBD1 (6 bases). The CDR3 totals 14 residues. Germline V gene lookup returns CDR1 SQVTM and CDR2 ANQGSEA. With 6 bases removed from V and 2 bases from J, the gap between germline ends came to 11 bases. As DNA, the CDR3 is TGCAGCGTCAGCGAGGGGGCTGGGGCCAACGTCCTGACTTTC. It is translated as CSVSEGAGANVLTF.

DNA of the CDR3: TGTGCCAGCAGCCCCTCGGGGGGGTATTCACCCCTCCACTTT. Residues: CASSPSGGYSPLHF. The V call is TRBV6-5, the J call TRBJ1-6; possibly TRBD1 for D (5 bases). This CDR3 contains 14 residues. V was pared by 6 bases and J by 8 bases, with 14 bases between. Germline CDR1 and CDR2: MNHEY and SVGAGI.

The V gene is TRBV9, the J gene TRBJ1-1; 11 bases fit TRBD1. The V gene end was trimmed by 3 bases and the J gene end by 7 bases; junction bases not matched to a gene: 2. The CDR3 length is 13 residues. CDR1 and CDR2 (germline): SGDLS, YYNGEE. Here the CDR3 DNA reads TGTGCCAGCAGCGGAGGGACAGGGGGTGAAGCTTTCTTT. Translated: CASSGGTGGEAFF.

This rearrangement joins TRBV5-1 to TRBJ1-1, with D uncertain. This CDR3 is built from 13 residues. V was clipped by 7 bases and J by 1 base, with 11 bases between them. Germline-derived CDR1 and CDR2 are SGHRS and YFSETQ. The CDR3 loop is CASSNTENTEAFF. The CDR3 DNA reads as TGCGCCAGCTCGAATACAGAGAACACTGAAGCTTTCTTT.

This chain links TRBV13 with TRBJ1-1; D unclear. This CDR3 has 14 residues. Germline CDR1 reads PRHDT; CDR2 reads FYEKMQ (reference sequence). With 1 base removed from V and 1 base from J, the gap between germline ends came to 7 bases. CDR3 coding DNA: TGTGCCAGCAGCTTAGAGAGGGCGAACACTGAAGCTTTCTTT. Its protein product is CASSLERANTEAFF. Combining the CDR3 with reference TRBV13 and TRBJ1-1 gives the whole variable domain AAGVIQSPRHLIKEKRETATLKCYPIPRHDTVYWYQQGPGQDPQFLISFYEKMQSDKGSIPDRFSAQQFSDYHSELNMSSLELGDSALYFCASSLERANTEAFFGQGTRLTVV.

The rearrangement joins TRBV29-1 to TRBJ1-2; D remains ambiguous. The V gene's germline CDR1 is SQVTM and CDR2 ANQGSEA. CDR3 length: 12 amino acids. The V end was cut by 3 bases, the J end by 2 bases, with 7 bases between. CDR3 DNA: TGCAGCGTTGATTTGAGGAACTATGGCTACACCTTC. Translating gives CSVDLRNYGYTF.

V and J are TRBV5-6 and TRBJ1-2; TRBD1 matches 7 bases. The CDR3 is 13 residues long. The germline V gene has CDR1 SGHDT and CDR2 YYEEEE. Trimming took 4 bases from V and 4 from J; bases not matched to a gene: 4. The CDR3 protein is CASSLGQRYGYTF. The DNA for the CDR3 is TGTGCCAGCAGCCTGGGACAGCGCTATGGCTACACCTTC.

The chain couples TRBV19 to TRBJ1-5; a weak D match, TRBD1 (5 bases). The CDR3 is 19 residues long. V lost 3 bases, J lost 0 bases, and 21 bases lay in between. The germline CDR1 and CDR2 sequences are LNHDA and SQIVND (reference sequence). The CDR3 region is CASSMEEGLGGFSNQPQHF. CDR3 in DNA: TGTGCCAGTAGTATGGAGGAGGGTCTGGGGGGGTTTAGCAATCAGCCCCAGCATTTT.

This chain joins TRBV5-1 and TRBJ1-4; 9 nucleotides match TRBD1. CDR1 SGHRS and CDR2 YFSETQ come from the germline V gene. V lost 4 bases, J lost 8 bases, and 9 bases stayed unmatched. The length of the CDR3 is 15 residues. The DNA of the CDR3 is TGCGCCAGCAGCCCGGGGACAGGGAGAGGAGAAAAACTGTTTTTT. It codes for CASSPGTGRGEKLFF.

The chain carries TRBV5-6 and TRBJ1-2, with D unresolved. Per the germline V gene, CDR1 is SGHDT and CDR2 is YYEEEE. Trimming pared 2 bases from V and 3 bases from J, leaving 11 bases between. This CDR3 has 14 amino acids. The CDR3 DNA follows: TGTGCCAGCAGCTTAGAGGGAACGTACTATGGCTACACCTTC. This sequence encodes CASSLEGTYYGYTF.

The chain combines TRBV5-6 with TRBJ1-4; 11 positions match TRBD1. Per the germline V gene, CDR1 is SGHDT and CDR2 is YYEEEE. Trimming at V came to 4 bases and at J to 6 bases, leaving 5 bases not matched to a gene. The CDR3 is 15 amino acids. The CDR3 nucleotides are TGTGCCAGCAGCCGGGACAGGGGGGCCCATGAAAAACTGTTTTTT. Translating gives CASSRDRGAHEKLFF. The whole variable domain, remainder taken from reference TRBV5-6 and TRBJ1-4, is DAGVTQSPTHLIKTRGQQVTLRCSPKSGHDTVSWYQQALGQGPQFIFQYYEEEERQRGNFPDRFSGHQFPNYSSELNVNALLLGDSALYLCASSRDRGAHEKLFFGSGTQLSVL.

The chain couples TRBV7-8 to TRBJ1-4; TRBD1 matches 7 bases. Unmatched junction bases numbered 7, after V lost 5 bases and J lost 7 bases. The CDR3 extends over 14 amino acids. Germline V CDR1 and CDR2: SGHVS, FQNEAQ. CDR3 sequence (DNA): TGTGCCAGCAGCCGTACAGGGGAAGGTGAAAAACTGTTTTTT. Its translation: CASSRTGEGEKLFF.

This clone was recorded once. The gene calls are TRBV3-1 (or the pseudogene TRBV3-2) and TRBJ2-2; D gene uncertain. Trimming cost V 0 bases and J 2 bases, with 7 bases left between them. The CDR3 has 15 residues. Germline loops: CDR1 LGHDT, CDR2 YNNKEL (reference sequence). CDR3 nucleotide sequence: TGTGCCAGCAGCCAAGATGGGCCCAACACCGGGGAGCTGTTTTTT. Encoded protein: CASSQDGPNTGELFF.

Worth noting for this clone: Sequence at one end of the junction differs from germline and may be a read error. The chain couples TRBV3-1 (or the pseudogene TRBV3-2) to TRBJ2-7; the D gene is possibly TRBD2 (5 bases). CDR1 LGHDT and CDR2 YNNKEL come from the germline V gene (reference sequence). The CDR3 runs to 13 residues. CDR3 sequence: CASSQEAGYEQYF. CDR3 in DNA: TGTGCCAGCAGTCAAGAGGCGGGCTACGAGCAGTACTTC.

The chain recombines TRBV19 with TRBJ1-2; perhaps TRBD1 as D (6 bases). V lost 7 bases and J lost 4, with 19 bases in between. CDR3 length: 15 residues. The V gene's germline CDR1 is LNHDA and CDR2 SQIVND (reference sequence). The CDR3 loop reads CASKKVGGLAYGYTF. CDR3 bases: TGTGCCAGTAAGAAGGTGGGGGGGCTTGCCTATGGCTACACCTTC. The whole variable domain, remainder taken from reference TRBV19 and TRBJ1-2, is DGGITQSPKYLFRKEGQNVTLSCEQNLNHDAMYWYRQDPGQGLRLIYYSQIVNDFQKGDIAEGYSVSREKKESFPLTVTSAQKNPTAFYLCASKKVGGLAYGYTFGSGTRLTVV.

This clone was observed a few times. The chain uses TRBV2 and TRBJ1-4, with D uncertain. This CDR3 comprises 13 residues. V was clipped by 7 bases and J by 7 bases, with 13 bases between them. Germline-derived CDR1 and CDR2 are SNHLY and FYNNEI. CDR3 nucleotides: TGTGCCAGCAACGGGCTTGCGGGTGAAAAACTGTTTTTT. It specifies CASNGLAGEKLFF.

This clone was found a few times. The chain links TRBV9 to TRBJ2-6, with D possibly TRBD2 on 6 matching bases. Germline V gene data show CDR1 as SGDLS and CDR2 as YYNGEE. V gave up 0 bases and J gave up 1 base, with 11 bases separating them. The CDR3 extends over 17 amino acids. In DNA form, the CDR3 reads TGTGCCAGCAGCGTAGGGTTCGGGGGATCTGGGGCCAACGTCCTGACTTTC. This encodes CASSVGFGGSGANVLTF.

For this clone: The junction differs from germline at one of its ends, possibly a read error. V and J are TRBV6-5 and TRBJ2-1, with a possible D match to TRBD2 (5 bases). Germline lookup yields CDR1 MNHEY and CDR2 SVGAGI. CDR3 length equals 13 residues. The CDR3 nucleotides are TGTGCCAGCACCCCGAATGGGGAGACGGAGGTAATCTTC. Residues: CASTPNGETEVIF.